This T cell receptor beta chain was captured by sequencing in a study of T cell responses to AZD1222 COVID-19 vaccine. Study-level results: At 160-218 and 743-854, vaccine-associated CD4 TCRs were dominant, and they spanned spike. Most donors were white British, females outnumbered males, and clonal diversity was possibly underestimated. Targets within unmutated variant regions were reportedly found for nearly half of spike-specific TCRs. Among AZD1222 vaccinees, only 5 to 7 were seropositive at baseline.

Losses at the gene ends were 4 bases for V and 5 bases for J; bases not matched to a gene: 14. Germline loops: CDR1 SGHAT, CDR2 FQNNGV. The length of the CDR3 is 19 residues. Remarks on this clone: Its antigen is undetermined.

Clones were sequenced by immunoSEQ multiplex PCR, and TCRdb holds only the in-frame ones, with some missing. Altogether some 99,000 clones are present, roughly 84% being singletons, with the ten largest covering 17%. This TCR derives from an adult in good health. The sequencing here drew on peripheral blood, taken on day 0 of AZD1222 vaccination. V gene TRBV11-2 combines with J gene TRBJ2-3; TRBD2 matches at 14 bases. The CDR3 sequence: CASSSFKTSGGARRDTQYF. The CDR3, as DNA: TGTGCCAGCAGCTCGTTCAAGACTAGCGGGGGGGCCCGGAGAGATACGCAGTATTTT.